Shown below are 16 T cell receptor beta chains from a single sample sequenced in a study of blood T cells in healthy people across ages. Sample-barcoded 5' priming and a J-beta primer mix drove a second PCR of roughly 7 to 11 cycles. MiXCR, run by TCRdb on the 5' RACE reads, gives a single entry per CDR3 protein. Of 600,000 to 650,000 distinct CDR3 sequences in the sample, about 54% are singletons; the top ten hold roughly 34%. The sample was blood. These receptors were obtained from a man aged 60 to 69 in good health.

The chain employs TRBV7-9 and TRBJ2-1; TRBD1 aligns across 8 bases. The end of the DNA is better explained by TRBJ2-7, so the J call may be wrong. Germline V CDR1 and CDR2: SEHNR, FQNEAQ (reference sequence). The CDR3 is 14 amino acids. CDR3 in amino acids: CASSTGQAFDEQYF. The CDR3 bases are TGTGCCAGCAGCACGGGACAGGCTTTCGATGAGCAGTACTTC.

The chain combines TRBV12-3 or TRBV12-4 with TRBJ2-1; 10 bases are shared with TRBD2. Germline trimming cut 5 bases from V and 5 bases from J; bases unmatched to any gene: 3. This CDR3 has 14 residues. CDR3 in amino acids: CASSQAGGNNEQFF. The CDR3 region has the DNA TGTGCCAGCAGTCAAGCGGGGGGGAACAATGAGCAGTTCTTC.

The rearrangement links TRBV6-1 to TRBJ2-7; TRBD2 is a possible D gene (5 bases). Trimming removed 6 bases from V and 2 bases from J, with 14 bases in between. Looked up from germline, CDR1 is MNHNS and CDR2 is SASEGT. This CDR3 spans 14 amino acids. DNA of the CDR3: TGTGCCAGCAGCCTGGACCCGCGGGCCTACGAGCAGTACTTC. It translates to CASSLDPRAYEQYF.

This clonotype was seen a single time. The chain is built from TRBV9 and TRBJ1-2; D is undetermined. V was pared by 4 bases and J by 8 bases, with 15 bases between. The CDR3 sequence is 13 residues long. Germline CDR1 reads SGDLS; CDR2 reads YYNGEE. The CDR3 loop reads CASSPLIWKGYTF. The CDR3 nucleotides are TGTGCCAGCAGCCCCCTTATATGGAAAGGCTACACCTTC.

This rearrangement joins TRBV20-1 to TRBJ2-3; D might be TRBD2 (7 bases). There are 16 residues in the CDR3. Germline V gene sequence: CDR1 DFQATT, CDR2 SNEGSKA (reference sequence). V lost 7 bases and J 5 bases, leaving 25 bases between the germline ends. CDR3 protein: CSVRALLGGALDTQYF. CDR3 nucleotide sequence: TGCAGTGTTAGGGCCTTGTTAGGGGGGGCCCTAGATACGCAGTATTTT.

V and J are TRBV9 and TRBJ2-5; perhaps TRBD2 as D (7 bases). V was pared by 5 bases and J by 2 bases, with 16 bases between. There are 15 residues in the CDR3. The germline CDR1 and CDR2 sequences are SGDLS and YYNGEE. Written as DNA, the CDR3 is TGTGCCAGCAGTCGAATAGGGGGGGCTCAAGAGACCCAGTACTTC. This sequence encodes CASSRIGGAQETQYF.

The chain uses TRBV5-5 and TRBJ1-1; TRBD1 agrees at 7 bases. Losses at the gene ends were 4 bases for V and 0 bases for J; bases not matched to a gene: 6. Per the germline V gene, CDR1 is SGHKS and CDR2 is YYEKEE (reference sequence). The CDR3 has 15 amino acids. CDR3 nucleotides: TGTGCCAGCAGCGGATCCGGGACAGTGAACACTGAAGCTTTCTTT. Residues: CASSGSGTVNTEAFF.

V gene TRBV6-5 combines with J gene TRBJ2-4, with TRBD1 matching over 12 bases. With the DNA end fitting TRBJ2-5 better, the J assignment may be wrong. This CDR3 is built from 15 residues. Germline CDR1 reads MNHEY; CDR2 reads SVGAGI. The CDR3 coding sequence is TGTGCCAGCAGGAGGGACAGGGGGCAGGCAGAGACCCAGTACTTC. Its protein product is CASRRDRGQAETQYF.

This clonotype showed up many times. This sequence joins TRBV29-1 and TRBJ2-4, with 7 bases fitting TRBD1. After removal of 7 bases from V and 6 bases from J, the junction contained 9 bases not matched to a gene. The CDR3 runs 13 residues. Germline loops: CDR1 SQVTM, CDR2 ANQGSEA. Written as DNA, the CDR3 is TGCAGCGCCTTAACGGGACAGACAAACATTCAGTACTTC. This codes for CSALTGQTNIQYF.

This clonotype was counted a single time. This chain links TRBV6-2 or TRBV6-3 with TRBJ1-3; D gene uncertain. There are 16 residues in the CDR3. Germline V gene lookup returns CDR1 MNHEY and CDR2 SVGEGT. Deletions cut 5 bases from V and 0 bases from J, with 14 bases between. CDR3 residues: CASSLGVGNSGNTIYF. CDR3 DNA sequence: TGTGCCAGCAGTCTCGGCGTGGGGAACTCTGGAAACACCATATATTTT.

V is TRBV29-1 and J is TRBJ2-3; 7 bases fit TRBD2. The germline gives CDR1 SQVTM, CDR2 ANQGSEA. CDR3 size: 13 residues. Trimming cost V 7 bases and J 1 base; bases outside gene matches: 5. CDR3 bases: TGCAGCGCCGCAACTAGCGGCACAGATACGCAGTATTTT. Translation gives CSAATSGTDTQYF.

This clonotype was recorded at least ten times. The chain couples TRBV7-9 to TRBJ1-2, with D perhaps matching TRBD1 (6 bases). CDR3 length equals 14 residues. Germline V gene lookup returns CDR1 SEHNR and CDR2 FQNEAQ (reference sequence). With 5 bases removed from V and 4 bases from J, the gap between germline ends came to 14 bases. As DNA, the CDR3 is TGTGCCAGCAGCCTACAGGGAAGTAGCTATGGCTACACCTTC. It translates to CASSLQGSSYGYTF.

The rearrangement links TRBV20-1 to TRBJ1-6; TRBD1 might be the D (5 bases). V lost 6 bases and J lost 0, with 9 bases in between. CDR3 length equals 14 residues. Germline values: CDR1 DFQATT, CDR2 SNEGSKA (reference sequence). The CDR3 region has the DNA TGCAGTGCCCGAGACAGCTCCTATAATTCACCCCTCCACTTT. Protein: CSARDSSYNSPLHF.

The chain employs TRBV3-1 and TRBJ1-2; D remains unclear. The CDR3 runs to 13 residues. Germline V CDR1 and CDR2: LGHDT, YNNKEL (reference sequence). Between the trimmed V and J ends, which lost 0 bases and 2 bases, there was a span of 4 bases. The CDR3 reads CASSQDENYGYTF. In nucleotides, the CDR3 is TGTGCCAGCAGCCAAGATGAAAACTATGGCTACACCTTC.

This clonotype was recorded at least ten times. The V and J genes are TRBV24-1 and TRBJ2-5; D remains ambiguous. V lost 7 bases and J lost 2, with 10 bases in between. The CDR3 is 13 amino acids. Germline CDR1 reads KGHDR; CDR2 reads SFDVKD. The CDR3 DNA is TGTGCCACCAGATCGGCAACTCAAGAGACCCAGTACTTC. It translates to CATRSATQETQYF.

V is TRBV14 and J is TRBJ2-3; D possibly uses TRBD1 or TRBD2 (5 bases each). Germline V gene lookup returns CDR1 SGHDN and CDR2 FVKESK. The CDR3 runs 14 residues. Trimming took 1 base from V and 1 from J, leaving 6 bases between them. Here the CDR3 reads CASSQVGGTDTQYF. CDR3 in DNA: TGTGCCAGCAGCCAAGTGGGGGGCACAGATACGCAGTATTTT.